This is a list of T cell receptor beta chains from one sample in a study of cytomegalovirus exposure and HLA in healthy donors. Sequenced by immunoSEQ multiplex PCR; TCRdb stores in-frame clones only, minus some. The sample lists roughly 71,000 clones, 65% to 80% occurring once. Sequenced material: PBMCs. These receptors all stem from a man in his forties or fifties in good health and CMV-seropositive. Both conserved end residues are part of each CDR3. Fields, in order: D gene, CDR3 length, V gene, J gene, clone size, CDR3 DNA, CDR3 protein. A D gene is named only where the DNA matches it firmly. Only part of the rows carry a size: once, few, many, or a class if the clone is expanded.

>.|13|TRBV11-3|TRBJ1-1|few
TGTGCCAGCAGCTCCGCGGCCTACACTGAAGCTTTCTTT
CASSSAAYTEAFF
>TRBD1|17|TRBV27|TRBJ2-6|.
TGTGCCAGCATACCCCCGACAGGGGAGTCCGGGGCCAACGTCCTGACTTTC
CASIPPTGESGANVLTF
>.|15|TRBV4-1|TRBJ1-4|once
TGCGCCAGCAGCCAAGGCTGGGCAGCGGGGGAAAAACTGTTTTTT
CASSQGWAAGEKLFF
>TRBD2|17|TRBV6-1|TRBJ2-3|.
TGTGCCAGCAGTGAAGAGGGGGGACTAGCGGGCACAGATACGCAGTATTTT
CASSEEGGLAGTDTQYF
>.|12|TRBV13|TRBJ1-2|.
TGTGCCAGCTGGCGGCTTAACTATGGCTACACCTTC
CASWRLNYGYTF
>.|15|TRBV5-1|TRBJ2-7|few
TGCGCCAGCAGCCGGGAAGCCAGTTCGACCTACGAGCAGTACTTC
CASSREASSTYEQYF
>TRBD2|16|TRBV9|TRBJ2-2|once
TGTGCCAGCAGCGGAAGCGGGGGGGCCTTGACCGGGGAGCTGTTTTTT
CASSGSGGALTGELFF
>.|12|TRBV28|TRBJ2-5|.
TGTGCCAGTTTGGGGGCCCAAGAGACCCAGTACTTC
CASLGAQETQYF
>.|14|TRBV2|TRBJ1-4|few
TGTGCCAGCAATTTTGCCCAGTCTAATGAAAAACTGTTTTTT
CASNFAQSNEKLFF
>TRBD1|15|TRBV19|TRBJ2-7|.
TGTGCCAGTAGTACCGGACAGGCCTTTAGCTACGAGCAGTACTTC
CASSTGQAFSYEQYF
>.|16|TRBV4-1|TRBJ1-1|few
TGCGCCAGCAGCCAAACTCAGAGAGGCTGGGACACTGAAGCTTTCTTT
CASSQTQRGWDTEAFF
>TRBD1|13|TRBV10-3|TRBJ2-2|.
TGTGCCATCAAGGGACAGGGGGTCGGGGAGCTGTTTTTT
CAIKGQGVGELFF
>TRBD1|18|TRBV7-4|TRBJ1-5|.
TGTGCCAGCAGCGCCCGACAGGGGGGACGATATAGCAATCAGCCCCAGCATTTT
CASSARQGGRYSNQPQHF
>TRBD1|17|TRBV5-4|TRBJ1-2|.
TGTGCCAGCAGCATTGGAATTCCGGGACAGGGTTTAGGTGGCTACACCTTC
CASSIGIPGQGLGGYTF
>TRBD2|14|TRBV4-3|TRBJ2-7|.
TGCGCCAGCAGCCCGACTAGCGGGGAATACGAGCAGTACTTC
CASSPTSGEYEQYF